A single sample is the source of the 14 T cell receptor beta chains below, sequenced in a study of T cells in Graves' hyperthyroidism and ophthalmopathy. Amplified TCR beta CDR3 regions came from RNA transcripts. First-round RT-PCR with HTBI primers amplified the TCR CDR3 region. TCRdb re-derived calls from the multiplex PCR reads in MiXCR, one entry per CDR3 protein. The data show 300,000 to 400,000 distinct CDR3 sequences, over 15% seen once. The specimen sequenced was blood. These receptor sequences come from a woman aged 45-60 years with Graves' hyperthyroidism.

V usage is TRBV7-9 and J usage is TRBJ1-1; 8 bases fit TRBD1. The CDR3 totals 12 residues. The V segment lost 3 bases and the J segment 8 bases; nucleotides outside the gene matches: 2. The germline CDR1 and CDR2 sequences are SEHNR and FQNEAQ (reference sequence). The chain's CDR3 is CASSFQGAEAFF. As DNA, the CDR3 is TGTGCCAGCAGCTTTCAGGGGGCCGAAGCTTTCTTT.

This clonotype showed up just a few times. The chain joins TRBV28 to TRBJ2-2; D may be TRBD1 (5 bases). The CDR3 runs 14 residues. Trimming stripped 4 bases from V and 9 bases from J, with 15 bases between. Germline V gene sequence: CDR1 MDHEN, CDR2 SYDVKM. CDR3 amino acids: CASSSATDSRELFF. CDR3 sequence (DNA): TGTGCCAGCAGTTCCGCGACAGATTCCAGGGAGCTGTTTTTT. The whole variable domain, remainder taken from reference TRBV28 and TRBJ2-2, is DVKVTQSSRYLVKRTGEKVFLECVQDMDHENMFWYRQDPGLGLRLIYFSYDVKMKEKGDIPEGYSVSREKKERFSLILESASTNQTSMYLCASSSATDSRELFFGEGSRLTVL.

The rearrangement links TRBV5-1 to TRBJ2-1; no clear D gene. Trimming left V 3 bases short and J 3 bases short, with 7 bases between. Germline-derived CDR1 and CDR2 are SGHRS and YFSETQ. The CDR3 totals 13 residues. Written as DNA, the CDR3 is TGCGCCAGCAGCTCTATAAACTACAATGAGCAGTTCTTC. It codes for CASSSINYNEQFF.

This clonotype was detected only once. This chain uses TRBV6-1 with TRBJ2-2; the match to TRBD2 covers 10 bases. V lost 5 bases and J lost 6; bases outside the gene matches: 6. The CDR3 extends over 15 amino acids. The germline CDR1 and CDR2 sequences are MNHNS and SASEGT. The CDR3 coding sequence is TGTGCCAGCAGTCCGAGCGGGAGGGTTCCCGGGGAGCTGTTTTTT. This sequence encodes CASSPSGRVPGELFF.

This clonotype was counted between two and nine times. At one of its ends the junction is not consistent with the germline gene, which may arise from a read error. The chain has TRBV10-3 and TRBJ2-2; D gene ambiguous. In germline, CDR1 is ENHRY, CDR2 SYGVKD. CDR3 length: 13 residues. DNA of the CDR3: TGTGCCATCAATGAGAAATACACCGGGGAGCTGTTTTTT. It codes for CAINEKYTGELFF.

This chain links TRBV6-1 with TRBJ2-2; 9 bases are shared with TRBD1. Per the germline V gene, CDR1 is MNHNS and CDR2 is SASEGT. There are 16 residues in the CDR3. V dropped 6 bases and J dropped 7; count of bases not matched to a gene: 12. The DNA of the CDR3 is TGTGCCAGCAGCCCCTCGGGACAGGGCAATCACGGGGAGCTGTTTTTT. Translated: CASSPSGQGNHGELFF.

This clonotype was seen many times. V usage is TRBV6-1 and J usage is TRBJ2-3; a weak D match, TRBD1 (6 bases). The CDR3 runs 16 residues. The germline V and J ends were trimmed by 6 bases and 1 base, with 17 bases remaining between them. Germline values: CDR1 MNHNS, CDR2 SASEGT. The chain's CDR3 is CASSLRGQSGTDTQYF. DNA of the CDR3: TGTGCCAGCAGCCTAAGAGGACAGTCTGGCACAGATACGCAGTATTTT.

This clonotype showed up many times. J is TRBJ2-7 and V is TRBV5-8; D is undetermined. The CDR3 length is 12 residues. The germline CDR1 and CDR2 sequences are SGHTS and YDEGEE. V was clipped by 2 bases and J by 2 bases, with 5 bases between them. The CDR3 nucleotides are TGTGCCAGCAGCTTTGGTCCCTACGAGCAGTACTTC. Its protein is CASSFGPYEQYF.

This clonotype was counted many times. The chain recombines TRBV10-2 with TRBJ2-1; 13 nucleotides align to TRBD2. The CDR3 consists of 15 residues. The junction had 9 bases not matched to a gene; V was cut back by 6 bases and J by 10 bases. Germline lookup yields CDR1 WSHSY and CDR2 SAAADI. The CDR3 nucleotides are TGCGCCAGCAGCGGACTAGCGGGAGAGGTCGGCGAGCAGTTCTTC. As protein: CASSGLAGEVGEQFF.

This sequence joins TRBV5-5 and TRBJ1-5; TRBD1 matches 12 bases. The germline CDR1 and CDR2 sequences are SGHKS and YYEKEE (reference sequence). The CDR3 is 17 amino acids. J gave up 4 bases and V 5 bases, and 10 bases lay outside the gene matches. The CDR3 DNA reads TGTGCCAGCAGTGACCCCGGGACAGGGGGCCTTAATCAGCCCCAGCATTTT. Amino acid sequence: CASSDPGTGGLNQPQHF. The whole variable domain, filled in from reference TRBV5-5 and TRBJ1-5, reads DAGVTQSPTHLIKTRGQQVTLRCSPISGHKSVSWYQQVLGQGPQFIFQYYEKEERGRGNFPDRFSARQFPNYSSELNVNALLLGDSALYLCASSDPGTGGLNQPQHFGDGTRLSIL.

This clonotype was detected only a few times. The chain combines TRBV6-2 or TRBV6-3 with TRBJ2-1, with D possibly TRBD2 on 6 matching bases. Looked up from germline, CDR1 is MNHEY and CDR2 is SVGEGT. V was cut by 7 bases and J by 8 bases, with 12 bases left in between. The CDR3 runs to 12 residues. Written as DNA, the CDR3 is TGTGCCAGCAAGGAACGGAGGGATGAGCAGTTCTTC. It encodes CASKERRDEQFF.

This clonotype appeared many times. This chain links TRBV6-1 with TRBJ2-5, with D possibly being TRBD2 (6 bases). This CDR3 spans 13 amino acids. The germline CDR1 and CDR2 sequences are MNHNS and SASEGT. Trimming took 3 bases from V and 5 from J, leaving 10 bases between them. The CDR3, as DNA: TGTGCCAGCAGTGAGGGACTCCTGGAGACCCAGTACTTC. This codes for CASSEGLLETQYF.

This chain uses TRBV19 with TRBJ2-1; tentative D call: TRBD1 (6 bases). The length of the CDR3 is 13 residues. V lost 6 bases and J lost 4, with 10 bases in between. Germline V CDR1 and CDR2: LNHDA, SQIVND (reference sequence). The CDR3 DNA is TGTGCCAGTAGCGGGACACCTTACAATGAGCAGTTCTTC. Amino acids: CASSGTPYNEQFF.

This clonotype was observed a handful of times. CDR3 sequence reads: CASSLSPFAHEQYF. The CDR3 region has the DNA TGTGCCAGCAGTTTATCCCCCTTTGCCCACGAGCAGTACTTC. The V and J genes are TRBV28 and TRBJ2-7; D not certain. CDR3 length equals 14 residues. V gave up 1 base and J gave up 5 bases, with 12 bases separating them. The germline CDR1 and CDR2 sequences are MDHEN and SYDVKM.